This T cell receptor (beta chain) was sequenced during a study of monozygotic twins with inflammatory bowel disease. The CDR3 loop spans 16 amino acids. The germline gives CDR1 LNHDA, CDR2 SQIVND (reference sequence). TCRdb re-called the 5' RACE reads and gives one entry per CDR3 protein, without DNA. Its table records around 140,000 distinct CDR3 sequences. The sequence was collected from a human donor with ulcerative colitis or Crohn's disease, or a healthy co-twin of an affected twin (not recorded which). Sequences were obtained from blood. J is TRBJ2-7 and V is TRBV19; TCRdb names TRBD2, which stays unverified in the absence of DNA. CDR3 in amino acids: CASSILGGTSGYEQYF.